A selection of T cell receptor beta chains follows, all from one sample in a study of OX40 agonist ivuxolimab in advanced cancers. Generated by immunoSEQ multiplex PCR, the TCRdb table keeps only in-frame clones and is missing some. The table records about 27,000 clones, around four fifths of them present only once. The source material was CD4+ or CD8+ T cells sorted from blood, sampled in a trial of the OX40 agonist ivuxolimab. The receptors were sampled from an adult with an advanced solid tumor such as melanoma, head and neck, liver or kidney cancer. Each CDR3 is given with its conserved first and last residue. D genes are given only for firm matches. Not all rows give a size; the values are once, few, many and, for expanded clones, a class.

V gene	J gene	D gene	clone size	CDR3 DNA	CDR3 protein
TRBV6-5	TRBJ2-2	TRBD2	.	TGTGCCAGCAGTTTTGGACTAGCGGGGGACACCGGGGAGCTGTTTTTT	CASSFGLAGDTGELFF
TRBV4-1	TRBJ2-2	.	few	TGCGCCAGCAGCCAAGTAGCTGACACCGGGGAGCTGTTTTTT	CASSQVADTGELFF
TRBV27	TRBJ1-2	.	few	TGTGCCAGCAGTTTATCGGGGCCGCCGGGCTACACCTTC	CASSLSGPPGYTF
TRBV7-8	TRBJ1-6	.	.	TGTGCCAGCAGCTCAGACGGTAGTGGATCCTATAATTCACCCCTCCACTTT	CASSSDGSGSYNSPLHF
TRBV7-2	TRBJ2-7	TRBD2	.	TGTGCCAGCAGCCCTAGCGGCTCCTACGAGCAGTACTTC	CASSPSGSYEQYF
TRBV9	TRBJ1-3	TRBD1	.	TGTGCCAGCAGCGTAGACGGAGAGGGGGCAAGGTCTGGAAACACCATATATTTT	CASSVDGEGARSGNTIYF
TRBV6-5	TRBJ2-5	.	.	TGTGCCAGCAGGGACAGAAAAGAGACCCAGTACTTC	CASRDRKETQYF
TRBV4-1	TRBJ1-1	TRBD1	.	TGCGCCAGCAGCCACGACAGGGTGAACACTGAAGCTTTCTTT	CASSHDRVNTEAFF
TRBV28	TRBJ2-7	.	once	TGTGCCAGCAGTTTTTATGCCGAGCAGTACTTC	CASSFYAEQYF
TRBV11-2	TRBJ1-3	.	.	TGTGCCAGCAGCCAGACATCAACTGGAAACACCATATATTTT	CASSQTSTGNTIYF
TRBV5-4	TRBJ2-7	TRBD1	medium-sized	TGTGCCAGCAGCTCGGGACAGGGCTACGAGCAGTACTTC	CASSSGQGYEQYF
TRBV18	TRBJ2-2	.	.	TGTGCCAGCTCACCACCGGCGCCTACCGGGGAGCTGTTTTTT	CASSPPAPTGELFF
TRBV6-5	TRBJ2-7	TRBD1	.	TGTGCCAGCAGTTTTGGACAGGGGACCTACGAGCAGTACTTC	CASSFGQGTYEQYF
TRBV7-9	TRBJ2-6	.	once	TGTGCCAGCAACTACCCGTGGGGAACTGGGGCCAACGTCCTGACTTTC	CASNYPWGTGANVLTF
TRBV5-1	TRBJ2-7	.	.	TGCGCCAGCAGCTTCAGCCCAACCTCTGGGGTCTCCTACGAGCAGTACTTC	CASSFSPTSGVSYEQYF
TRBV15	TRBJ2-5	.	.	TGTGCCACCAGCAGAGATGGGGGGAGGCAAGAGACCCAGTACTTC	CATSRDGGRQETQYF
TRBV15	TRBJ1-2	.	.	TGTGCCACCCGGGGGAGGGGGGGAGGCGGCTACACCTTC	CATRGRGGGGYTF
TRBV7-8	TRBJ1-1	.	.	TGTGCCAGCAGCTTAGGGCCCGGAGGGGGCACTGAAGCTTTCTTT	CASSLGPGGGTEAFF
TRBV6-1	TRBJ2-3	TRBD2	.	TGTGCCAGCAGTGAAGTGGCGGGGGGGGTCACAGATACGCAGTATTTT	CASSEVAGGVTDTQYF
TRBV6-4	TRBJ1-1	.	.	TGTGCCAGCAGTGACTCTAATCAGATCGGAGCTGAAGCTTTCTTT	CASSDSNQIGAEAFF
TRBV5-1	TRBJ1-1	.	.	TGCGCCAGCAGCTCGGGCCGGAGGACTGAAGCTTTCTTT	CASSSGRRTEAFF
TRBV28	TRBJ1-4	.	.	TGTGCCAGCGCCTTGGGAAGCTCAACTAATGAAAAACTGTTTTTT	CASALGSSTNEKLFF
TRBV5-1	TRBJ1-1	TRBD1	.	TGCGCCAGCTCGACAGGGGGAACTGAAGCTTTCTTT	CASSTGGTEAFF
TRBV4-1	TRBJ1-2	TRBD1	.	TGCGCCAGCAGCCACCGGGGGACAGCAAGTAACTATGGCTACACCTTC	CASSHRGTASNYGYTF
TRBV5-1	TRBJ2-6	.	.	TGCGCCAGCAGCTTCCCTCTGGAGAGCTCTGGGGCCAACGTCCTGACTTTC	CASSFPLESSGANVLTF
TRBV9	TRBJ2-7	TRBD2	.	TGTGCCAGCAGCGTAGCTGAATCTAGCGGGGGGTACGAGCAGTACTTC	CASSVAESSGGYEQYF
TRBV4-2	TRBJ1-1	TRBD1	.	TGTGCCAGCAGCCAACCAACAGGGGAGGACACTGAAGCTTTCTTT	CASSQPTGEDTEAFF
TRBV19	TRBJ1-1	.	.	TGTGCCAGTTTTTACGGAGGGACTGAAGCTTTCTTT	CASFYGGTEAFF